This T cell receptor (beta chain) stems from a study of cytomegalovirus exposure and HLA in healthy donors. Study-wide points: A list of 164 TCR beta chains associated with cytomegalovirus was given.

PCR primers comprised 60 Vbeta and 13 Jbeta primers. Sequencing was performed with immunoSEQ multiplex PCR; in TCRdb, only in-frame clones are kept and a portion is missing. The sample has about 170,000 clones, more than 60% seen once. To note about this clone: Its target is not known.

CDR3 length: 14 residues. The V gene lost 5 bases and the J gene lost 1 base, with 11 bases spanning the gap. The germline V gene has CDR1 LNHDA and CDR2 SQIVND (reference sequence). The chain combines TRBV19 with TRBJ2-5; TRBD2 might be the D (6 bases). This TCR derives from a female donor in good health and CMV-seronegative. What was sequenced was PBMCs. The CDR3 here is CASSFLAPQETQYF. The CDR3 DNA follows: TGTGCCAGTAGTTTTCTAGCGCCCCAAGAGACCCAGTACTTC.